The rows below give T cell receptor beta chains drawn from one sample of a study of regulatory T cells in long-lasting Graves disease. Via MiXCR, TCRdb re-called the multiplex PCR reads, giving one row per CDR3 protein. The sample records a few hundred thousand distinct CDR3 sequences, 20% to 25% being singletons. The material sequenced was peripheral blood mononuclear cells (PBMCs), taken when the disease was refractory, from a patient treated with antithyroid drugs. The receptors stem from a female donor with Graves disease. Each CDR3 is given with its conserved first and last residue. A D gene is named only where the DNA matches it firmly. Clone size is stated in some rows and not others, as once, few, many or a class when expanded.

v_gene	j_gene	d_gene	abundance	CDR3nt	CDR3aa
TRBV3-1	TRBJ1-6	NA	many	TGTGCCAGCAGCCCCGCCAATATTCGGAATTCACCCCTCCACTTT	CASSPANIRNSPLHF
TRBV12-3/TRBV12-4	TRBJ2-3	NA	NA	TGTGCCAGCAGTAGTCCGGGACCCAGGACATCCCCCCCCCGTAGAGATACGCAGTATTTT	CASSSPGPRTSPPRRDTQYF
TRBV2	TRBJ2-7	NA	many	TGTGCCAGCAGTGAATCAAGGGCTACCTACGAGGAGCAGTACTTC	CASSESRATYEEQYF
TRBV18	TRBJ1-1	NA	NA	TGTGCCAGCTCATCCCAGTTGCCTGAAGCTTTCTTT	CASSSQLPEAFF
TRBV11-1	TRBJ2-7	TRBD2	few	TGTGCCAGCAGCTTCCAAGCGGGGACCTCCGTCAGCGAGCAGTACTTC	CASSFQAGTSVSEQYF
TRBV20-1	TRBJ1-2	NA	few	TGCAGTGCGCAGGTGTTTTCTAACTATGGCTACACCTTC	CSAQVFSNYGYTF
TRBV30	TRBJ2-7	TRBD2	many	TGTGCCTGGACGCCGTGGGAACTAGCGGGATCCTACGAGCAGTACTTC	CAWTPWELAGSYEQYF
TRBV7-3	TRBJ2-5	TRBD2	many	TGTGCCAGCAGCTTGGGGGTTACAGCGGGAGACGGAGAGACCCAGTACTTC	CASSLGVTAGDGETQYF
TRBV5-1	TRBJ2-1	TRBD1	NA	TGCGCCAGCAGCCCGGGACAGTTCGCGAATGAGCAGTTCTTC	CASSPGQFANEQFF
TRBV6-1	TRBJ2-7	TRBD2	few	TGTGCCAGCACCCGGCCGGGACTAGCTGACTACGAGCAGTACTTC	CASTRPGLADYEQYF
TRBV6-5	TRBJ1-1	NA	few	TGTGCCAGCAGTTACTCTGTGACGGAAGCTTTCTTT	CASSYSVTEAFF
TRBV19	TRBJ1-4	NA	few	TGTGCCAGTATGGGAGGTATTGGTGAAAAACTGTTTTTT	CASMGGIGEKLFF
TRBV20-1	TRBJ2-7	NA	NA	TGCAGTGCTAGGAGCATTAACGAGACCTACGAGCAGTACTTC	CSARSINETYEQYF
TRBV28	TRBJ1-6	TRBD1	many	TGTGCCAGCCGGGACAGGCCCAGAAATTCACCCCTCCACTTT	CASRDRPRNSPLHF
TRBV24-1	TRBJ2-2	TRBD1	many	TGTGCCACCAGTGATGGTGTCCCATCCACAGGGGTCATCACCGGGGAGCTGTTTTTT	CATSDGVPSTGVITGELFF
TRBV28	TRBJ1-3	NA	few	TGTGCCAGCAGATCCGGGGGGCCGGGAAACACCATATATTTT	CASRSGGPGNTIYF
TRBV6-1	TRBJ2-2	NA	NA	TGTGCCAGCAGAAAACAGGGGGGGATTGGCACCGGGGAGCTGTTTTTT	CASRKQGGIGTGELFF
TRBV20-1	TRBJ2-2	TRBD1	once	TGCAGTGCCGACCCGGGACAGGGTATAGGGGAGCTGTTTTTT	CSADPGQGIGELFF
TRBV5-1	TRBJ1-4	NA	NA	TGCGCCAGCAGCTTGGGAACAGGGATGACTAATGAAAAACTGTTTTTT	CASSLGTGMTNEKLFF
TRBV20-1	TRBJ1-1	NA	NA	TGCAGTGCTACCCCCGGGACGGGGAACACTGAAGCTTTCTTT	CSATPGTGNTEAFF
TRBV20-1	TRBJ2-7	NA	few	TGCAGTGCTTCGACGGGCTACGAGCAGTACTTC	CSASTGYEQYF
TRBV2	TRBJ2-5	NA	few	TGTGCCAGCAGTGAATATCTCACCGGTGGAGAGACCCAGTACTTC	CASSEYLTGGETQYF
TRBV7-2	TRBJ2-7	NA	few	TGTGCCAGCAGCGAGACAGGACCTAGGGGCGAGCAGTACTTC	CASSETGPRGEQYF
TRBV6-1	TRBJ1-2	TRBD1	many	TGTGCCAGCGCATCCCCGGGACAGGGGGAGGTGAACTATGGCTACACCTTC	CASASPGQGEVNYGYTF
TRBV28	TRBJ2-2	NA	many	TGTGCCAGCAGTCAGACAGGATCCACATCCACCGGGGAGCTGTTTTTT	CASSQTGSTSTGELFF
TRBV10-3	TRBJ2-2	NA	NA	TGTGCCGCCGCCAAGGGGGGCACCGGGGAGCTGTTTTTT	CAAAKGGTGELFF
TRBV2	TRBJ2-2	NA	many	TGTGCCGGATGTAGCGCGACGAACACCGGGGAGCTGTTTTTT	CAGCSATNTGELFF
TRBV30	TRBJ2-6	TRBD1	many	TGTGCCTGGAGGGGGACAGGGATCTCTGGGGCCAACGTCCTGACTTTC	CAWRGTGISGANVLTF
TRBV25-1	TRBJ2-7	NA	many	TGTGCCAGCAGTGACGGACGAAAAGGGGGCGAGCAGTACTTC	CASSDGRKGGEQYF
TRBV28	TRBJ1-5	NA	few	TGTGCCAGCAGTTTATGGCAAGATTATCAGCCCCAGCATTTT	CASSLWQDYQPQHF
TRBV7-2	TRBJ1-2	TRBD1	many	TGTGCCAGCAGCTTTAAGGGGGCGCGGTATGGCTACACCTTC	CASSFKGARYGYTF
TRBV30	TRBJ1-4	NA	many	TGTGCCTGGACTGGGGGCCCGGGGAATGAAAAACTGTTTTTT	CAWTGGPGNEKLFF
TRBV6-5	TRBJ2-7	NA	NA	TGTGCCAGCAGTTCATCATTCGACAGGAAAATAATAGGGCAGTACTTC	CASSSSFDRKIIGQYF
TRBV27	TRBJ2-2	NA	many	TGTGCCAGCAGTTTAGGCCGGACGGCCGGGGAGCTGTTTTTT	CASSLGRTAGELFF
TRBV4-1	TRBJ1-1	NA	NA	TGCGCCAGCAGCCAAGTAAATGGGCCGAACACTGAAGCTTTCTTT	CASSQVNGPNTEAFF
TRBV7-7	TRBJ2-7	NA	few	TGTGCTAGCAGCTCCGAGACAGGCGCCTCCTACGAGCAGTACTTC	CASSSETGASYEQYF
TRBV4-1	TRBJ1-4	NA	NA	TGCGCCAGCAGCCGACCGGGACCCCTCCGGGAAAAACTGTTTTTT	CASSRPGPLREKLFF
TRBV5-1	TRBJ2-5	NA	once	TGCGCCAGCAGCGGAGCTAGGCAAGAGACCCAGTACTTC	CASSGARQETQYF
TRBV28	TRBJ2-5	TRBD2	many	TGTGCCAGCAGGACTAGCGGGGGGAAAGAGACCCAGTACTTC	CASRTSGGKETQYF
TRBV29-1	TRBJ2-7	TRBD1	few	TGCAGCGTTGACGGGACAGGGGACTACGAGCAGTACTTC	CSVDGTGDYEQYF